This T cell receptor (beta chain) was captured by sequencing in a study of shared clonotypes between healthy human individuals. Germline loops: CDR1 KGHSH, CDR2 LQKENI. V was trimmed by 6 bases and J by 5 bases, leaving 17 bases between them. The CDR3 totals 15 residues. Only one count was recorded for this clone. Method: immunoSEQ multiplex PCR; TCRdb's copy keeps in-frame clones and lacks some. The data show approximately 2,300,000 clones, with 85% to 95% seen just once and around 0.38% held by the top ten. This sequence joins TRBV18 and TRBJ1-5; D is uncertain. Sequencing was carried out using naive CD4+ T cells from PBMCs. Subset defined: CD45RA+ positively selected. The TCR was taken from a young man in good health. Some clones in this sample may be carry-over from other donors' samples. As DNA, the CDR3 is TGTGCCAGCTCCCCCGCGGCGGGGAAAGATCAGCCCCAGCATTTT. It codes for CASSPAAGKDQPQHF. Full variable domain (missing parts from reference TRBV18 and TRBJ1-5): NAGVMQNPRHLVRRRGQEARLRCSPMKGHSHVYWYRQLPEEGLKFMVYLQKENIIDESGMPKERFSAEFPKEGPSILRIQQVVRGDSAAYFCASSPAAGKDQPQHFGDGTRLSIL.